The rows below give T cell receptor beta chains drawn from one sample of a study of shared clonotypes between healthy human individuals. Libraries were prepared by immunoSEQ multiplex PCR; TCRdb keeps only in-frame clonotypes and omits some of them. The sample lists some 980,000 clones, approximately 80% seen once, with around 1.4% in the top ten. Sequenced input: memory CD4+ T cells sorted from blood. The receptors stem from a man aged 18 to 35 in good health. Each CDR3 is given without its conserved first and last residue. Clone size is shown for a subset of rows, as once, few, many or a class of expanded clone.

j_gene: TRBJ2-3; abundance: .; v_gene: TRBV5-1; CDR3aa: ASSLEQTQY
j_gene: TRBJ1-2; abundance: .; v_gene: TRBV10-1; CDR3aa: ASSHGTGSGYT
j_gene: TRBJ1-1; abundance: .; v_gene: TRBV20-1; CDR3aa: SAIRGTEAF
j_gene: TRBJ2-7; abundance: .; v_gene: TRBV9; CDR3aa: ASSPQVSATYEQY
j_gene: TRBJ2-2; abundance: once; v_gene: TRBV19; CDR3aa: ASSIPTANTGELF
j_gene: TRBJ1-1; abundance: .; v_gene: TRBV6-1; CDR3aa: ASGFLNTEAF
j_gene: TRBJ1-1; abundance: .; v_gene: TRBV30; CDR3aa: AWILGIRAF
j_gene: TRBJ1-4; abundance: few; v_gene: TRBV7-9; CDR3aa: ASSFGVEEKLF
j_gene: TRBJ2-5; abundance: .; v_gene: TRBV5-6; CDR3aa: ASSFGNREETQY
j_gene: TRBJ1-6; abundance: .; v_gene: TRBV7-7; CDR3aa: ASSLEATEPNSPLH
j_gene: TRBJ2-7; abundance: .; v_gene: TRBV5-6; CDR3aa: ASSFSITVLSEQY
j_gene: TRBJ2-1; abundance: .; v_gene: TRBV5-8; CDR3aa: ASSLDSGRGYEQF
j_gene: TRBJ1-1; abundance: few; v_gene: TRBV20-1; CDR3aa: SANPGEEAF
j_gene: TRBJ1-5; abundance: .; v_gene: TRBV6-1; CDR3aa: ASSEGNQPQH
j_gene: TRBJ1-2; abundance: .; v_gene: TRBV28; CDR3aa: ASSLEGGGYT
j_gene: TRBJ2-2; abundance: .; v_gene: TRBV5-1; CDR3aa: ASSLGHTTGELF
j_gene: TRBJ2-2; abundance: .; v_gene: TRBV2; CDR3aa: ASRPASGSTGELF
j_gene: TRBJ1-3; abundance: once; v_gene: TRBV30; CDR3aa: AWTEGAFSGNTIY
j_gene: TRBJ1-4; abundance: .; v_gene: TRBV25-1; CDR3aa: ASSESGTGEEKLF
j_gene: TRBJ1-3; abundance: few; v_gene: TRBV9; CDR3aa: ASSRTHHDRAGNTIY
j_gene: TRBJ1-2; abundance: .; v_gene: TRBV29-1; CDR3aa: TLEEDLGGYT
j_gene: TRBJ1-5; abundance: .; v_gene: TRBV19; CDR3aa: ASTAGGRGLEPQH
j_gene: TRBJ2-4; abundance: .; v_gene: TRBV11-2; CDR3aa: ASSLGGQAAAKNIQY
j_gene: TRBJ1-1; abundance: few; v_gene: TRBV10-3; CDR3aa: AISERTAAEAF
j_gene: TRBJ1-5; abundance: .; v_gene: TRBV28; CDR3aa: ASSLSAGRQPQH
j_gene: TRBJ1-5; abundance: .; v_gene: TRBV7-4; CDR3aa: ASSLGGQPQH
j_gene: TRBJ2-7; abundance: .; v_gene: TRBV21-1; CDR3aa: ASSKDCRTGSYEQY
j_gene: TRBJ2-3; abundance: .; v_gene: TRBV5-1; CDR3aa: ASSLARGLSTDTQY
j_gene: TRBJ2-2; abundance: .; v_gene: TRBV5-6; CDR3aa: ASSLSRGELF
j_gene: TRBJ1-3; abundance: .; v_gene: TRBV11-3; CDR3aa: ASSLGSGNTIY
j_gene: TRBJ2-7; abundance: many; v_gene: TRBV7-8; CDR3aa: ASSLRASGPYEQY
j_gene: TRBJ1-5; abundance: .; v_gene: TRBV6-1; CDR3aa: ASNPGGTSNQPQH
j_gene: TRBJ1-1; abundance: few; v_gene: TRBV6-5; CDR3aa: ASTGWGTEAF
j_gene: TRBJ1-5; abundance: once; v_gene: TRBV19; CDR3aa: ASSMDQNQPQH
j_gene: TRBJ2-2; abundance: .; v_gene: TRBV15; CDR3aa: ATSRDLSSGRVGELF
j_gene: TRBJ2-3; abundance: few; v_gene: TRBV5-6; CDR3aa: ASSKGDLTSTDTQY
j_gene: TRBJ2-3; abundance: few; v_gene: TRBV5-6; CDR3aa: ASRQRIGLTSTDTQY
j_gene: TRBJ2-1; abundance: .; v_gene: TRBV6-4; CDR3aa: ASSEQRGGSYNEQF
j_gene: TRBJ2-5; abundance: .; v_gene: TRBV2; CDR3aa: ASSGTGMLGETQY
j_gene: TRBJ1-1; abundance: .; v_gene: TRBV27; CDR3aa: ASSPLGEAQNTEAF
j_gene: TRBJ1-1; abundance: .; v_gene: TRBV7-2; CDR3aa: ASSLEAGRNTEAF
j_gene: TRBJ1-5; abundance: .; v_gene: TRBV2; CDR3aa: ASSEALRGTAQH
j_gene: TRBJ1-5; abundance: once; v_gene: TRBV10-1; CDR3aa: ASSQGGINQPQH
j_gene: TRBJ1-5; abundance: .; v_gene: TRBV5-4; CDR3aa: ASRDQGSNQPQH
j_gene: TRBJ2-7; abundance: .; v_gene: TRBV6-5; CDR3aa: ASSSTGATNSYEQY
j_gene: TRBJ2-3; abundance: .; v_gene: TRBV4-3; CDR3aa: ASSQLRDTDTQY
j_gene: TRBJ2-5; abundance: .; v_gene: TRBV6-1; CDR3aa: ASRLTGGPQETQY
j_gene: TRBJ2-3; abundance: .; v_gene: TRBV5-4; CDR3aa: ASSSGTSGGAVIPDTQY
j_gene: TRBJ1-5; abundance: .; v_gene: TRBV27; CDR3aa: ASTRGNQPQH
j_gene: TRBJ1-5; abundance: .; v_gene: TRBV6-6; CDR3aa: ATQGGVGQPQH
j_gene: TRBJ1-1; abundance: .; v_gene: TRBV5-1; CDR3aa: ASSTQGGANTEAF
j_gene: TRBJ2-3; abundance: once; v_gene: TRBV5-1; CDR3aa: ASSLGQFADTQY
j_gene: TRBJ2-1; abundance: .; v_gene: TRBV29-1; CDR3aa: SVDWGARPNEQF
j_gene: TRBJ2-7; abundance: .; v_gene: TRBV14; CDR3aa: ASSPGSGSSYEQY